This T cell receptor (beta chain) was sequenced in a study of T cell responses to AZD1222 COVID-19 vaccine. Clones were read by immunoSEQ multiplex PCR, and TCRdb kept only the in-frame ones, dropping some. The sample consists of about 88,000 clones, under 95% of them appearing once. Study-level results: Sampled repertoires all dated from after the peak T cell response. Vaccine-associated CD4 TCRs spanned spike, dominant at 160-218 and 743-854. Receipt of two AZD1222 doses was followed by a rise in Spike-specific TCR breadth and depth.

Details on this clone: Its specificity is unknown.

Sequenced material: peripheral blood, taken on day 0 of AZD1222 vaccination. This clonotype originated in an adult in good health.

CDR3 sequence reads: CASSLMGVGRGTEAFF. In nucleotides, the CDR3 is TGTGCCAGCAGCTTAATGGGTGTGGGGCGAGGGACTGAAGCTTTCTTT. The rearrangement uses TRBV7-8 and TRBJ1-1; weak D call: TRBD1 (5 bases). Germline CDR1 and CDR2: SGHVS and FQNEAQ. With 2 bases removed from V and 5 bases from J, the gap between germline ends came to 18 bases. The CDR3 is 16 residues long.